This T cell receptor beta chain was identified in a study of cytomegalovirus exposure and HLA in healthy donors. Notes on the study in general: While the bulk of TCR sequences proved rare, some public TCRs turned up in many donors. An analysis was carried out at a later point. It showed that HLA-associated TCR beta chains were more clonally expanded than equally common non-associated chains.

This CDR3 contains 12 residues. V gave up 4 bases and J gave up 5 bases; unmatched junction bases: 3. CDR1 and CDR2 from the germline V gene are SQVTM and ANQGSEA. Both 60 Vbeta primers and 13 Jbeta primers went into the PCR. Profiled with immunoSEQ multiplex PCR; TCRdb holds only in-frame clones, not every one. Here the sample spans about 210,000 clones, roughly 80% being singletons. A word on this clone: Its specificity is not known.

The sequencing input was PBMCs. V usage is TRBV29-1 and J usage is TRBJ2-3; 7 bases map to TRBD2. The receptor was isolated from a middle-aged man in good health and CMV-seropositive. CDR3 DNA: TGCAGCGTTGTCGGGGGGAGAGATACGCAGTATTTT. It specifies CSVVGGRDTQYF.